One T cell receptor (beta chain) is described in this entry. Its antigen is undetermined. This entry comes from a study of cytomegalovirus exposure and HLA in healthy donors. Notes on the study in general: As a later analysis revealed, most CMV-associated TCR beta chains appeared HLA-restricted.

After removal of 8 bases from V and 4 bases from J, the junction contained 13 bases not matched to a gene. The CDR3 spans 17 residues. From germline, CDR1 is SGHTA and CDR2 FQGNSA. The PCR ran on 60 Vbeta and 13 Jbeta primers. The protocol was immunoSEQ multiplex PCR, while the TCRdb copy is restricted to in-frame clones and leaves out a portion. Among about 120,000 clones listed, over 60% were seen once. This chain uses TRBV7-2 with TRBJ2-3; 12 positions match TRBD2. The TCR sequence derives from a woman aged 30 to 39 in good health and CMV-seropositive. The sample consisted of PBMCs. CDR3 residues: CASSGLAGPGRPDTQYF. The CDR3 region has the DNA TGTGCCAGCTCCGGACTAGCGGGGCCAGGGAGGCCAGATACGCAGTATTTT.